This paragraph covers one T cell receptor (beta chain) sequence. As yet, its antigen is unknown. V dropped 0 bases and J dropped 3 bases, with 8 bases sitting between them. From germline, CDR1 is SGDLS and CDR2 YYNGEE. The CDR3 covers 14 residues. This entry belongs to a study of cytomegalovirus exposure and HLA in healthy donors. Points from the study as a whole: Previously analyzed data showed that most TCR beta V segments were productive at a frequency of about 90% or about 30%. Some V segments, TRBV6-2 and TRBV6-3 among them, were indistinguishable and were therefore excluded.

Amplification used 60 Vbeta primers and 13 Jbeta primers. The repertoire was sequenced with immunoSEQ multiplex PCR; TCRdb's copy has only in-frame clones and lacks some. The sample totals 40,000 to 45,000 clones. This sequence originates from a woman in her 30s in good health and CMV-seronegative. Sequenced sample: PBMCs. The genes are TRBV9 and TRBJ2-3, with D maybe TRBD2 (5 bases). The CDR3 coding sequence is TGTGCCAGCAGCGTAGCTCCGGGGACAGATACGCAGTATTTT. Translation gives CASSVAPGTDTQYF. Full variable domain (outside the CDR3, taken from reference TRBV9 and TRBJ2-3): DSGVTQTPKHLITATGQRVTLRCSPRSGDLSVYWYQQSLDQGLQFLIQYYNGEERAKGNILERFSAQQFPDLHSELNLSSLELGDSALYFCASSVAPGTDTQYFGPGTRLTVL.